The next 2 T cell receptor beta chains were all read from a single sample in a study of OX40 agonist ivuxolimab in advanced cancers. This table comes from immunoSEQ multiplex PCR, and its TCRdb copy is limited to in-frame clones, with some not included. Of around 60,000 clones in the sample, about 86% were seen once. The source was CD4+ or CD8+ T cells sorted from blood, collected in a trial of the OX40 agonist ivuxolimab. These receptors came from an adult with an advanced solid tumor such as melanoma, head and neck, liver or kidney cancer.

CDR3: CASSSWTGRTDTQYF. The DNA for the CDR3 is TGTGCCAGCAGCTCCTGGACAGGGAGGACAGATACGCAGTATTTT. The chain has TRBV11-2 and TRBJ2-3; 8 bases align to TRBD1. The CDR3 is 15 amino acids. Germline V CDR1 and CDR2: SGHAT, FQNNGV. V lost 4 bases and J lost 3; bases outside the gene matches: 6.

The V gene is TRBV13, the J gene TRBJ1-4; D is unresolved. CDR1 and CDR2 from the germline V gene are PRHDT and FYEKMQ (reference sequence). This CDR3 is built from 16 residues. V dropped 4 bases and J dropped 0 bases, with 12 bases sitting between them. DNA for the CDR3: TGTGCCAGCAGCTCCCGCCTACAGTCAACTAATGAAAAACTGTTTTTT. Residues: CASSSRLQSTNEKLFF.